One sample yielded the 20 T cell receptor beta chains listed below, sequenced in a study of T cell repertoires in cytomegalovirus infection. From the reads, TCRdb called clonotypes with MiXCR, one entry per CDR3 protein. The sample holds about 440,000 distinct CDR3 sequences, 30% to 40% seen once. The sequenced material came from PBMCs. The receptor set was obtained from a human donor in good health (CMV status not recorded). Some clones in this sample may be carry-over from other donors' samples.

The gene calls are TRBV19 and TRBJ2-7, with TRBD1 as a possible D gene (6 bases). This CDR3 is 14 amino acids long. Germline loops: CDR1 LNHDA, CDR2 SQIVND (reference sequence). Trimming took 7 bases from V and 0 from J, leaving 13 bases between them. CDR3 in amino acids: CASKDSHTSYEQYF. The DNA for the CDR3 is TGTGCCAGTAAGGACAGCCACACCTCCTACGAGCAGTACTTC.

The chain uses TRBV4-3 and TRBJ2-2; D is undetermined. Germline V gives CDR1 LGHNA, CDR2 YSLEER. The CDR3 is made up of 14 amino acids. With 1 base removed from V and 4 bases from J, the gap between germline ends came to 7 bases. CDR3 in DNA: TGCGCCAGCAGCCAAGGCCATTTCACCGGGGAGCTGTTTTTT. It codes for CASSQGHFTGELFF.

This clonotype was recorded at least ten times. This chain joins TRBV7-8 and TRBJ2-7, with 9 bases that match TRBD1. Germline CDR1 SGHVS, CDR2 FQNEAQ. J was trimmed by 5 bases and V by 5 bases; bases with no gene match: 7. This CDR3 has 14 residues. Here the CDR3 reads CASSPGTGRDEQYF. As DNA, the CDR3 is TGTGCCAGCAGCCCCGGGACAGGGCGCGACGAGCAGTACTTC. Full variable domain (remainder filled in from reference TRBV7-8 and TRBJ2-7): GAGVSQSPRYKVAKRGQDVALRCDPISGHVSLFWYQQALGQGPEFLTYFQNEAQLDKSGLPSDRFFAERPEGSVSTLKIQRTQQEDSAVYLCASSPGTGRDEQYFGPGTRLTVT.

Ten or more counts support this clonotype. The chain combines TRBV7-2 with TRBJ1-6, with 8 bases matching TRBD1. The CDR3 has 16 residues. CDR1 is SGHTA, CDR2 FQGNSA, per germline. V shed 4 bases and J 6 bases; nucleotides not matched to a gene: 8. CDR3 nucleotides: TGTGCCAGCAGCTCGTCGGACAGGGAGGGTAATTCACCCCTCCACTTT. Translated, it gives CASSSSDREGNSPLHF.

The chain recombines TRBV19 with TRBJ1-1; D is uncertain. V dropped 7 bases and J dropped 1 base, with 4 bases sitting between them. Germline CDR1 LNHDA, CDR2 SQIVND (reference sequence). The CDR3 is 11 amino acids. The CDR3 loop is CASIGNTEAFF. The DNA of the CDR3 is TGTGCCAGTATCGGGAACACTGAAGCTTTCTTT.

As for this clonotype: The junction departs from germline at one end; a sequencing error may be responsible. CDR3 residues: CASSLSGTGFTGELFF. CDR3 DNA: TGTGCTAGCAGCTTATCCGGGACAGGGTTCACCGGGGAGCTGTTTTTT. The chain carries TRBV7-7 and TRBJ2-2; 9 bases are shared with TRBD1. The germline gives CDR1 SSHAT, CDR2 FNYEAQ (reference sequence). CDR3 size: 16 residues.

This clonotype turned up a few times. The rearrangement links TRBV11-3 to TRBJ2-1, with 11 bases identical to TRBD2. This CDR3 region has 15 residues. Germline V CDR1 and CDR2: SGHNT, YENEEA. With V trimmed by 5 bases and J by 9 bases, 9 bases remained unmatched. This chain's CDR3 is CASSVSGGAYGEQFF. The DNA of the CDR3 is TGTGCCAGCAGCGTTAGCGGGGGGGCCTATGGTGAGCAGTTCTTC.

This chain connects TRBV10-3 to TRBJ1-1; TRBD1 matches at 8 bases. Trimming took 4 bases from V and 4 from J; bases not matched to a gene: 2. CDR3 size: 13 residues. Looked up from germline, CDR1 is ENHRY and CDR2 is SYGVKD. The CDR3 loop reads CAISVTGGTEAFF. In nucleotides, the CDR3 is TGTGCCATCAGTGTAACAGGGGGCACTGAAGCTTTCTTT.

On this clonotype: The CDR3 carries no conserved terminal phenylalanine or tryptophan, so it likely arises from a read error. No DNA is shown, since the ends of the CDR3 on it are uncertain; the CDR3 is the one TCRdb lists. The chain couples TRBV2 to TRBJ2-1; TRBD2, the D gene given by the table, was not confirmed from the DNA. Both ends counted, the CDR3 spans 13 residues. Per germline, CDR1 SNHLY and CDR2 FYNNEI. The CDR3 spells CASRRTGGALGFL.

This sequence joins TRBV20-1 and TRBJ2-2; the D gene is possibly TRBD2 (5 bases). Germline V gives CDR1 DFQATT, CDR2 SNEGSKA (reference sequence). V lost 1 base and J lost 4, with 10 bases in between. This CDR3 comprises 14 residues. The CDR3 region is CSARVRSVTGELFF. The CDR3, as DNA: TGCAGTGCTAGAGTCCGTAGCGTCACCGGGGAGCTGTTTTTT.

This clonotype was seen a few times. One junction end disagrees with the germline gene, perhaps due to a read error. This chain uses TRBV6-8 with TRBJ1-2; TRBD1 agrees at 7 bases. The CDR3 is 14 amino acids. The germline V gene encodes CDR1 MNHGY and CDR2 SAAAGT. CDR3 protein: CASSPGTVPYGNTF. CDR3 nucleotide sequence: TGTGCCAGCAGCCCCGGGACAGTTCCATATGGCAACACCTTC.

This clonotype was detected only a few times. The chain couples TRBV20-1 to TRBJ2-1; D tentatively reads TRBD1 or TRBD2 (5 bases each). Germline CDR1 DFQATT, CDR2 SNEGSKA (reference sequence). The ends were cut back, 0 bases at V and 0 bases at J, with 12 bases in the middle. The CDR3 loop spans 16 amino acids. CDR3 in DNA: TGCAGTGCTAGAGACGTGGGGACCACCTCCTACAATGAGCAGTTCTTC. Amino acids: CSARDVGTTSYNEQFF.

This clonotype was counted ten times or more. The chain couples TRBV7-6 to TRBJ1-5; D ambiguous. Between the trimmed V and J ends, which lost 2 bases and 4 bases, there was a span of 6 bases. Germline loops: CDR1 SGHVS, CDR2 FNYEAQ. This CDR3 has 13 amino acids. The CDR3 is CASSLSENQPQHF. The CDR3 bases are TGTGCCAGCAGCTTATCAGAGAATCAGCCCCAGCATTTT.

Ten or more counts support this clonotype. The rearrangement uses TRBV7-9 and TRBJ1-1; D gene ambiguous. This CDR3 is 14 amino acids long. The V gene lost 6 bases and the J gene lost 5 bases, with 16 bases spanning the gap. The germline CDR1 and CDR2 sequences are SEHNR and FQNEAQ (reference sequence). In DNA, the CDR3 is TGTGCCAGCAGGGGATATGAGGTATCGACTGAAGCTTTCTTT. This sequence encodes CASRGYEVSTEAFF.

This clonotype was counted between two and nine times. CDR3 in amino acids: CASRQSGGGHNEQFF. The CDR3 bases are TGTGCCAGCAGACAGAGCGGGGGAGGTCACAATGAGCAGTTCTTC. The chain combines TRBV6-1 with TRBJ2-1, with 8 bases identical to TRBD2. Germline-derived CDR1 and CDR2 are MNHNS and SASEGT. The CDR3 totals 15 residues. The V gene end was trimmed by 6 bases and the J gene end by 5 bases; junction bases not matched to a gene: 9.

This clonotype turned up a few times. Written as DNA, the CDR3 is TGTGCCAGCAGCCCACGTGGGGAAGGCAATCAGCCCCAGCATTTT. Its translation is CASSPRGEGNQPQHF. The V and J genes are TRBV9 and TRBJ1-5; no clear D. Deletions cut 4 bases from V and 2 bases from J, with 13 bases between. The CDR3 totals 15 residues. Germline assignment: CDR1 SGDLS and CDR2 YYNGEE.

With regard to this clonotype: This sequence may be a read error, since a much larger clone differs from it by one base. This sequence joins TRBV6-1 and TRBJ2-7; the D gene is possibly TRBD1 (6 bases). The V and J ends lost 7 bases and 2 bases respectively, with 9 bases between them. The CDR3 extends over 12 amino acids. Germline values: CDR1 MNHNS, CDR2 SASEGT. CDR3 protein: CASMDRTYEQYF. DNA of the CDR3: TGTGCCAGCATGGACAGAACCTACGAGCAGTACTTC.

Only a few counts were recorded for this clonotype. The chain joins TRBV29-1 to TRBJ2-7; TRBD2 matches 11 bases. Germline V gives CDR1 SQVTM, CDR2 ANQGSEA. The junction had 6 bases not matched to a gene; V was cut back by 6 bases and J by 2 bases. The CDR3 totals 14 residues. CDR3: CSVTSGEPPYEQYF. CDR3 DNA sequence: TGCAGCGTGACTAGCGGGGAACCCCCCTACGAGCAGTACTTC.

This chain joins TRBV5-6 and TRBJ1-5; D not certain. Trimming shortened V by 4 bases and J by 5 bases, and 13 bases separated the two germline ends. This CDR3 comprises 14 residues. From germline, CDR1 is SGHDT and CDR2 YYEEEE. As DNA, the CDR3 is TGTGCCAGCAGCGCCTGGGTAGAGTATCAGCCCCAGCATTTT. This gives the protein CASSAWVEYQPQHF.

About this clonotype: This sequence may be a read error, since a much larger clone differs from it by one base. Lacking the conserved final phenylalanine or tryptophan, this CDR3 likely reflects a read error. J is TRBJ2-5 and V is TRBV7-2; D not resolved. The CDR3 is 11 amino acids. V was shortened by 5 bases and J by 8 bases, with 9 bases between the two germline ends. Germline V gene data show CDR1 as SGHTA and CDR2 as FQGNSA. The CDR3 coding sequence is TGTGCCAGCAGCCCAACAGCAACCCAGTACTTA. It is translated as CASSPTATQYL.